The TCR beta chain described here comes from a study of CD8 T cells in ankylosing spondylitis (TCRdb year 2017). Looking at the study overall: T cell receptor beta repertoires were profiled in healthy donors and ankylosing spondylitis patients so that disease-linked TCR variants could be found. The whole study cohort included over 85 healthy donors and 25 ankylosing spondylitis patients. Peripheral blood samples were taken, and synovial fluid was additionally collected from ankylosing spondylitis patients.

Study-wide conclusions, independent of this receptor: Blood from ankylosing spondylitis patients appeared to be characterized by a TCR beta motif composed of 7 to 9 highly homologous amino acid variants. Some motif variants had previously been reported in the synovial fluid and blood of reactive arthritis patients, which suggests shared mechanisms of disease initiation. The disease-linked clones had a CD8+ phenotype and were found at relatively low frequencies in peripheral blood. The disease-linked clones were reported as significantly enriched in matched synovial fluid samples from ankylosing spondylitis patients.

Instrument used: Illumina HiSeq 2500. Quantitative 5'-RACE with molecular barcodes was used to prepare TCR beta libraries. Turning to the authors' computational methods: To identify disease-linked TCR variants, a new computational method was used, one built on a probabilistic model of VDJ rearrangement. The public sequencing data were trimmed at Q25 with fastp and processed into clonotypes with MiXCR by TCRdb, which kept only in-frame beta chains. Rows with a matching CDR3 protein are joined into one entry that keeps the most common DNA and genes. TCRdb's processing, not the study's, gives the V and J calls here. Here the sample has around 88,000 distinct CDR3 sequences; approximately 9% occur a single time. The ten biggest clones cover approximately 5.5% of the sample. To note about this clonotype: Its antigen target is currently unknown. Base qualities are missing; no much larger clone stands one base away.

The junction shows trimming of 2 bases on V and 1 base on J, plus 10 bases between the germline ends. The cysteine opens and the phenylalanine closes a CDR3 of 15 amino acids. The DNA shown is the 45-base CDR3, in frame from base 1. The receptor was isolated from a male donor with ankylosing spondylitis or in good health (not recorded which). The sample consisted of blood, either unsorted or a sorted T cell fraction (not recorded which). The rearranged chain carries TRBV12-3 or TRBV12-4 and TRBJ2-3, with a tentative D gene TRBD2 over 6 matching bases. CDR3 loop: CASSLPAGRTDTQYF. The nucleotides read TGTGCCAGCAGTTTACCTGCGGGACGCACAGATACGCAGTATTTT.